This record covers a single T cell receptor beta chain. Its antigen is still unknown. TCRdb re-derived calls from the 5' RACE reads in MiXCR, one entry per CDR3 protein. The sample includes over 25,000 distinct CDR3 sequences, roughly 26% of them seen just once. Deletions cut 4 bases from V and 6 bases from J, with 16 bases between. This CDR3 spans 14 amino acids. CDR1 and CDR2 from the germline V gene are SGHNT and YYREEE (reference sequence). Study-wide findings and caveats: The TCR gene usage of tumor memory CD4+ T cells clustered together with blood and lymph node memory CD4+ cells and with lymph node naive CD4+ cells. Larger-cohort validation covered only one TCR beta V-J rearrangement.

The clonotype comes from a female donor with breast cancer. This chain joins TRBV5-4 and TRBJ2-5; D remains ambiguous. Sequencing input: naive CD4+ T cells sorted from a lymph node. Documented subset: naive CD4+ T cells, CD4+CD45RA+CD25-. The CDR3 loop is CASSLRAGGQTQYF. The CDR3 DNA reads as TGTGCCAGCAGCCTCCGGGCCGGTGGTCAGACCCAGTACTTC.